This entry concerns a single T cell receptor beta chain. No antigen is known for it. The source of the sample is a study of tumor-infiltrating lymphocytes in primary liver carcinoma. Study information: Surgical resection was the treatment these patients received for primary liver carcinoma. Both sexes were represented among patients, who were 30 to 69 years old. The tumors, T1-T3 N0M0 lesions, were about 4.2 to 11 cm across. General study findings and limits: Blood had a significantly lower top-250-clone fraction than tumors did (p = 0.039).

V was pared by 4 bases and J by 3 bases, with 14 bases between. Germline CDR1 and CDR2: SGHRS and YFSETQ. The CDR3 runs 14 residues. RNA isolated from unsorted whole blood supplied the blood RNA, with germline DNA also extracted. Starting material of about 0.45 ug total RNA yielded TCR beta cDNA via a constant-region primer. Three nested multiplex PCR rounds, a slightly modified ARM-PCR, produced the libraries for TCR beta. The first two PCR rounds used TRBV1-TRBV30 primers with a Cbeta primer, roughly 10 cycles each. TCRdb fed the multiplex PCR reads into MiXCR, producing one record per CDR3 protein. The table lists 300,000 to 350,000 distinct CDR3 sequences, roughly two thirds of them singletons.

The chain carries TRBV5-1 and TRBJ2-7; D tentatively fits TRBD1 or TRBD2 (6 bases each). The specimen sequenced was peripheral blood. The sequence was obtained from a man in his forties or fifties with primary liver carcinoma and hepatitis B virus infection. This chain's CDR3 is CASSPAGGGYEQYF. The CDR3 region has the DNA TGCGCCAGCAGCCCCGCCGGGGGCGGCTACGAGCAGTACTTC.